Presented here are 23 T cell receptor beta chains from one specimen sequenced in a study of T cell responses to AZD1222 COVID-19 vaccine (dated by TCRdb to about 2021). The label giving this sample's time point can be read as: baseline before first vaccination. Library preparation employed the immunoSEQ multiplex PCR assay. Held by TCRdb, this immuneACCESS table contains in-frame sequences only and omits some clones. Under half of the omission traces to an unresolved V gene where checked; the cause of the rest is unknown. This sample holds over 100,000 clones; about 91% were observed only once. In total, the top ten clones hold approximately 19% of the sample. Sequenced material: peripheral blood, taken on day 0 of AZD1222 vaccination. The receptors were sampled from an adult in good health.

The rearrangement joins TRBV18 to TRBJ2-2, with TRBD2 identical over 12 bases. V gave up 3 bases and J gave up 0 bases; unmatched junction bases: 5. CDR1 and CDR2 (germline): KGHSH, LQKENI. The CDR3 is made up of 18 amino acids. In DNA form, the CDR3 reads TGTGCCAGCTCACCTGGACTAGCGGGGAACTCGAACACCGGGGAGCTGTTTTTT. Translated, it gives CASSPGLAGNSNTGELFF.

The genes are TRBV19 and TRBJ2-7; 9 bases map to TRBD2. V was clipped by 7 bases and J by 0 bases; unmatched bases: 10. The CDR3 loop spans 16 amino acids. Germline V lookup: CDR1 LNHDA, CDR2 SQIVND (reference sequence). The DNA for the CDR3 is TGTGCCAGTAAGGGAGCGGGGGGTGCGAGCTCCTACGAGCAGTACTTC. Protein: CASKGAGGASSYEQYF.

The chain employs TRBV7-8 and TRBJ2-2; the D gene could be TRBD1 or TRBD2 (6 bases each). The CDR3 has 17 amino acids. The V gene's germline CDR1 is SGHVS and CDR2 FQNEAQ. The V and J ends lost 5 bases and 8 bases respectively, with 24 bases between them. CDR3 sequence reads: CASSPRLVGASLGELFF. CDR3 nucleotide sequence: TGTGCCAGCAGCCCCCGACTAGTGGGGGCCAGTTTGGGGGAGCTGTTTTTT.

The V and J genes are TRBV10-3 and TRBJ1-1; 8 bases line up with TRBD1. The V gene's germline CDR1 is ENHRY and CDR2 SYGVKD. The CDR3 length is 15 residues. Trimming at V came to 4 bases and at J to 3 bases, leaving 7 bases not matched to a gene. The CDR3 protein is CAISGKDRVDTEAFF. The CDR3 DNA is TGTGCCATCAGTGGAAAGGACAGGGTAGACACTGAAGCTTTCTTT.

V usage is TRBV19 and J usage is TRBJ1-2; weak D call: TRBD1 (6 bases). Trimming removed 6 bases at V and 4 bases at J, with 12 bases between. CDR3 length: 13 amino acids. Germline values: CDR1 LNHDA, CDR2 SQIVND (reference sequence). The CDR3 spells CASRDSGGYGYTF. In nucleotides, the CDR3 is TGTGCCAGTAGGGACAGTGGGGGCTATGGCTACACCTTC. Using reference TRBV19 and TRBJ1-2 for the parts outside the CDR3, the full variable domain is DGGITQSPKYLFRKEGQNVTLSCEQNLNHDAMYWYRQDPGQGLRLIYYSQIVNDFQKGDIAEGYSVSREKKESFPLTVTSAQKNPTAFYLCASRDSGGYGYTFGSGTRLTVV.

The CDR3 region is CASSVKQAPSGANVLTF. CDR3 sequence (DNA): TGTGCCAGCAGCGTAAAACAGGCCCCCTCTGGGGCCAACGTCCTGACTTTC. The chain is built from TRBV9 and TRBJ2-6; weak D call: TRBD1 (5 bases). CDR1 SGDLS and CDR2 YYNGEE come from the germline V gene. Trimming took 1 base from V and 0 from J, leaving 11 bases between them. This CDR3 has 17 residues.

The chain employs TRBV7-3 and TRBJ2-2; D ambiguous. CDR3 length: 13 amino acids. Deletions cut 1 base from V and 4 bases from J, with 4 bases between. CDR1 and CDR2 (germline): SGHTA, FQGTGA. CDR3 sequence (DNA): TGTGCCAGCAGCTTAAAAGGCACCGGGGAGCTGTTTTTT. It codes for CASSLKGTGELFF.

The V gene is TRBV7-9, the J gene TRBJ1-4; D unresolved. Germline CDR1 reads SEHNR; CDR2 reads FQNEAQ (reference sequence). The CDR3 sequence is 17 residues long. The V end was cut by 5 bases, the J end by 2 bases, with 18 bases between. Written as DNA, the CDR3 is TGTGCCAGCAGCCCCCGGGGAGAGATGCGGACTAATGAAAAACTGTTTTTT. It codes for CASSPRGEMRTNEKLFF.

The chain recombines TRBV7-9 with TRBJ1-2, with 7 positions matching TRBD1. The junction had 11 bases not matched to a gene; V was cut back by 5 bases and J by 5 bases. The CDR3 runs 15 residues. Germline CDR1 SEHNR, CDR2 FQNEAQ (reference sequence). CDR3 in DNA: TGTGCCAGCAGCCCCGATGGGACAGAGAAATATGGCTACACCTTC. Its translation: CASSPDGTEKYGYTF.

The gene calls are TRBV5-1 and TRBJ1-1, with 7 positions matching TRBD1. Germline trimming cut 0 bases from V and 9 bases from J; bases unmatched to any gene: 8. CDR1 is SGHRS and CDR2 is YFSETQ in the germline V gene. The CDR3 sequence is 14 residues long. CDR3 sequence reads: CASSLDPGGTQAFF. CDR3 bases: TGCGCCAGCAGCTTGGATCCAGGGGGAACTCAAGCTTTCTTT.

The chain has TRBV29-1 and TRBJ2-3, with D maybe TRBD1 (6 bases). The CDR3 runs 14 residues. Germline V gene lookup returns CDR1 SQVTM and CDR2 ANQGSEA. Trimming removed 8 bases from V and 3 bases from J, with 18 bases in between. The CDR3, as DNA: TGCAGCTCCAGTCAGGGGATAGTAACAGATACGCAGTATTTT. Translation gives CSSSQGIVTDTQYF.

This chain joins TRBV3-1 (or the pseudogene TRBV3-2) and TRBJ2-7; D perhaps matches TRBD1 (6 bases). Between the trimmed V and J ends, which lost 6 bases and 5 bases, there was a span of 17 bases. CDR3 length: 14 residues. Germline V lookup: CDR1 LGHDT, CDR2 YNNKEL (reference sequence). The CDR3 DNA is TGTGCCAGCAGTCCGACAGGCCTCTGGAACGAGCAGTACTTC. Protein product: CASSPTGLWNEQYF.

This chain links TRBV7-9 with TRBJ2-7; perhaps TRBD1 as D (6 bases). The germline CDR1 and CDR2 sequences are SEHNR and FQNEAQ (reference sequence). The CDR3 spans 11 residues. V was clipped by 2 bases and J by 11 bases, with 10 bases between them. In nucleotides, the CDR3 is TGTGCCAGCAGCTTACAGGGGAAGGAGTACTTC. It codes for CASSLQGKEYF.

The chain has TRBV21-1 and TRBJ1-5. TRBV21-1 counts as a pseudogene. CDR3 length: 20 amino acids. The CDR3 DNA sequence: TGTGCCAGCAGCAAAATGTTTCCAGTATCGGGACGTAGAGGCAATCAGCCCCAGCATTTT. Protein product: CASSKMFPVSGRRGNQPQHF.

The chain combines TRBV4-1 with TRBJ2-7; possibly TRBD1 for D (5 bases). This CDR3 has 15 amino acids. The germline V gene has CDR1 MGHRA and CDR2 YSYEKL. Trimming cost V 2 bases and J 0 bases, with 11 bases left between them. Here the CDR3 reads CASSQSTVSSYEQYF. The CDR3 DNA is TGCGCCAGCAGCCAATCGACAGTTAGCTCCTACGAGCAGTACTTC.

V and J are TRBV10-1 and TRBJ2-1, with D possibly being TRBD1 (6 bases). The CDR3 covers 15 residues. Germline CDR1 and CDR2: WNHNN and SYGVQD (reference sequence). V was pared by 2 bases and J by 7 bases, with 15 bases between. CDR3 sequence reads: CASSEGGSLGNEQFF. CDR3 DNA: TGCGCCAGCAGTGAGGGGGGCTCCTTGGGGAATGAGCAGTTCTTC.

V gene TRBV19 combines with J gene TRBJ1-4; TRBD1 matches at 7 bases. This CDR3 has 16 amino acids. Germline lookup yields CDR1 LNHDA and CDR2 SQIVND (reference sequence). The V and J ends lost 3 bases and 8 bases, in that order; junction bases with no gene match: 12. CDR3 DNA: TGTGCCAGTAGTATTTCTTTGGGACAGTCAGGAGAAAAACTGTTTTTT. Protein sequence: CASSISLGQSGEKLFF.

V is TRBV23-1 and J is TRBJ2-2; D is ambiguous. TRBV23-1 is annotated as an ORF whose role is uncertain. The CDR3 runs to 12 residues. The germline V and J ends were trimmed by 6 bases and 3 bases, with 5 bases remaining between them. Written as DNA, the CDR3 is TGCGCCAGCAGCCGCGACACCGGGGAGCTGTTTTTT. Residues: CASSRDTGELFF.

This clone was seen at least ten times. This sequence joins TRBV6-5 and TRBJ2-1; no firm D call. Trimming removed 6 bases at V and 4 bases at J, with 7 bases between. CDR1 and CDR2 (germline): MNHEY, SVGAGI. The CDR3 is 12 residues long. This chain's CDR3 is CASRASYNEQFF. In DNA form, the CDR3 reads TGTGCCAGCAGGGCGTCTTACAATGAGCAGTTCTTC.

Only a few counts were recorded for this clone. This chain joins TRBV7-9 and TRBJ2-7; D is uncertain. Trimming cost V 5 bases and J 0 bases, with 11 bases left between them. This CDR3 has 14 residues. Germline CDR1 is SEHNR and CDR2 is FQNEAQ (reference sequence). CDR3 sequence (DNA): TGTGCCAGCAGCGTCAGCAGGAACTCCTACGAGCAGTACTTC. This encodes CASSVSRNSYEQYF. Full variable domain (remainder filled in from reference TRBV7-9 and TRBJ2-7): DTGVSQNPRHKITKRGQNVTFRCDPISEHNRLYWYRQTLGQGPEFLTYFQNEAQLEKSRLLSDRFSAERPKGSFSTLEIQRTEQGDSAMYLCASSVSRNSYEQYFGPGTRLTVT.

This clone was picked up a small number of times. This chain links TRBV10-1 with TRBJ2-7; D gene unclear. This CDR3 has 16 amino acids. V lost 0 bases and J 0 bases, leaving 12 bases between the germline ends. The germline CDR1 and CDR2 sequences are WNHNN and SYGVQD (reference sequence). CDR3 amino acids: CASSESLGAASYEQYF. The DNA for the CDR3 is TGCGCCAGCAGTGAGTCGCTGGGTGCGGCCTCCTACGAGCAGTACTTC.

This chain joins TRBV5-1 and TRBJ1-6, with a weak D call TRBD1 (5 bases). The germline V and J ends were trimmed by 0 bases and 7 bases, with 8 bases remaining between them. The CDR3 runs 14 residues. CDR1 and CDR2 from the germline V gene are SGHRS and YFSETQ. CDR3 sequence (DNA): TGCGCCAGCAGCTTGGCAGGGCAAAATTCACCCCTCCACTTT. This gives the protein CASSLAGQNSPLHF.

V and J are TRBV4-1 and TRBJ2-4, with TRBD1 matching over 11 bases. This CDR3 has 15 residues. CDR1 is MGHRA and CDR2 is YSYEKL in the germline V gene. With 5 bases clipped from V and 6 bases from J, the junction kept 6 bases outside the gene matches. This CDR3 reads CASSVGQGEGNIQYF. The CDR3 nucleotides read TGCGCCAGCAGCGTGGGACAGGGGGAAGGAAACATTCAGTACTTC.